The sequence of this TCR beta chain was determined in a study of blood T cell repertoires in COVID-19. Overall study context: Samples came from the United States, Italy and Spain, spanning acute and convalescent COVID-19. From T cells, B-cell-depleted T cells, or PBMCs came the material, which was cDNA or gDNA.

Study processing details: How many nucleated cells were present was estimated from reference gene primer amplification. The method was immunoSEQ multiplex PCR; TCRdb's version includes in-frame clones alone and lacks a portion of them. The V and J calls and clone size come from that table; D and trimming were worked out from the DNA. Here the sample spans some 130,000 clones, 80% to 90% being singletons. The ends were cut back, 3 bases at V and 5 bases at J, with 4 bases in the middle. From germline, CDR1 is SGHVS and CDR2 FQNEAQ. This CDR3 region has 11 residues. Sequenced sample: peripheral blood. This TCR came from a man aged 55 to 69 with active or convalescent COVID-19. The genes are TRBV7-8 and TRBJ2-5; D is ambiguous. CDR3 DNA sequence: TGTGCCAGCAGCTTGCAGGAGACCCAGTACTTC. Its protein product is CASSLQETQYF.